Listed below are T cell receptor beta chains from one sample, sequenced in a study of Graves' ophthalmopathy and Graves' hyperthyroidism. Via MiXCR, TCRdb re-called the multiplex PCR reads, giving one row per CDR3 protein. The sample has around 1,200,000 distinct CDR3 sequences; approximately 35% are singletons. The sample taken for sequencing was peripheral blood or thyroid tissue (not recorded which). The receptors here all came from an adult man with Graves' hyperthyroidism. Each CDR3 is given without its conserved first and last residue.

CDR3 protein: ATSDEGRGTGELF; V gene: TRBV24-1; J gene: TRBJ2-2
CDR3 protein: ASSVAISGTGTLPLH; V gene: TRBV7-2; J gene: TRBJ1-6
CDR3 protein: ASSLVRGPTGELF; V gene: TRBV7-2; J gene: TRBJ2-2
CDR3 protein: ASTDRVQETQY; V gene: TRBV19; J gene: TRBJ2-5
CDR3 protein: ASSPRGGTNYGYT; V gene: TRBV7-2; J gene: TRBJ1-2
CDR3 protein: ASSTPDRHEAF; V gene: TRBV5-1; J gene: TRBJ1-1
CDR3 protein: ASSVGAGTNYEQY; V gene: TRBV9; J gene: TRBJ2-7
CDR3 protein: ASSPGAAMNTEAF; V gene: TRBV18; J gene: TRBJ1-1
CDR3 protein: ASSLVAGYYEQY; V gene: TRBV28; J gene: TRBJ2-7
CDR3 protein: ASSRGDRGPGGANVLT; V gene: TRBV25-1; J gene: TRBJ2-6
CDR3 protein: ASRDNSYYGYT; V gene: TRBV12-3/TRBV12-4; J gene: TRBJ1-2
CDR3 protein: ASSQGLASREQY; V gene: TRBV7-9; J gene: TRBJ2-7
CDR3 protein: ASSLGGGGLGSETQY; V gene: TRBV7-8; J gene: TRBJ2-5
CDR3 protein: ASRPQGNEQY; V gene: TRBV7-9; J gene: TRBJ2-7
CDR3 protein: ASSLAGGPY; V gene: TRBV7-9; J gene: TRBJ2-7
CDR3 protein: ATSRETGTGAYEQY; V gene: TRBV15; J gene: TRBJ2-7
CDR3 protein: ASREEQY; V gene: TRBV5-5; J gene: TRBJ2-7
CDR3 protein: ASSYREHNSPLH; V gene: TRBV5-8; J gene: TRBJ1-6
CDR3 protein: ASSEGTDLFS; V gene: TRBV10-1; J gene: TRBJ2-5
CDR3 protein: AANPGFGANVLT; V gene: TRBV19; J gene: TRBJ2-6
CDR3 protein: ASSQDLGLLRPYEQY; V gene: TRBV4-3; J gene: TRBJ2-7
CDR3 protein: AIRTEKYGYT; V gene: TRBV19; J gene: TRBJ1-2
CDR3 protein: ASSQDFGSSTVTGELF; V gene: TRBV4-3; J gene: TRBJ2-2
CDR3 protein: ASSLGVWGYNSPLH; V gene: TRBV5-5; J gene: TRBJ1-6
CDR3 protein: ATSVGMDRSYQETQY; V gene: TRBV24-1; J gene: TRBJ2-5
CDR3 protein: ASSNRGRPSYEQY; V gene: TRBV9; J gene: TRBJ2-7
CDR3 protein: ASSLPGQYNSPLH; V gene: TRBV5-5; J gene: TRBJ1-6